This entry concerns a single T cell receptor beta chain. Read sequence stops 3 residues before the CDR3 end, and the germline J gene provides the missing end. The CDR3 spans 15 residues. V lost 7 bases to trimming and J lost 1 base, with 13 bases between them. Germline lookup yields CDR1 SEHNR and CDR2 FQNEAQ (reference sequence). Sequenced by immunoSEQ multiplex PCR; TCRdb stores in-frame clones only, minus some. Its listing shows 20,000 to 25,000 clones. These data are taken from a study of T cells in women clearing cervical HPV infection. This TCR was recovered from a woman between 18 and 75 years old with a cervical HPV16 infection that either progressed to CIN3+ or cleared (not recorded which). Sequenced sample: blood buffy coat. The chain recombines TRBV7-9 with TRBJ2-2, with D tentatively TRBD1 (6 bases). This chain's CDR3 is CASTHMGQNTGELFF. The part of the CDR3 DNA that was read is TGTGCCAGCACCCATATGGGACAGAACACCGGGGAG. Looking up the rest from reference TRBV7-9 and TRBJ2-2 gives the full variable domain: DTGVSQNPRHKITKRGQNVTFRCDPISEHNRLYWYRQTLGQGPEFLTYFQNEAQLEKSRLLSDRFSAERPKGSFSTLEIQRTEQGDSAMYLCASTHMGQNTGELFFGEGSRLTVL.